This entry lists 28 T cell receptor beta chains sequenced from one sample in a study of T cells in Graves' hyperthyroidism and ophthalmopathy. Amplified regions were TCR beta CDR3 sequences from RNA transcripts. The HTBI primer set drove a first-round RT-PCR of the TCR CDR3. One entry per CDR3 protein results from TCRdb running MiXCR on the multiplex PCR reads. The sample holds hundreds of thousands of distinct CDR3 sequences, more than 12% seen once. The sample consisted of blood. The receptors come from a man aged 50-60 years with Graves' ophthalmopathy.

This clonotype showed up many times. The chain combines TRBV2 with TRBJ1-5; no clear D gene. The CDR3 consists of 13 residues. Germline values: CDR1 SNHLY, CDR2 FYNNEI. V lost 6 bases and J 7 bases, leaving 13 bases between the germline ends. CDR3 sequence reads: CASRRMEGQPQHF. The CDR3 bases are TGTGCCAGCAGGCGGATGGAAGGCCAGCCCCAGCATTTT.

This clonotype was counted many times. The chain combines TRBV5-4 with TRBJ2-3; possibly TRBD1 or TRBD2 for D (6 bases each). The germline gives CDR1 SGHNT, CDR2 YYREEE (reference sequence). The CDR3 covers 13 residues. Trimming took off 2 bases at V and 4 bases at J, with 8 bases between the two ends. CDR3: CASSFGGPDTQYF. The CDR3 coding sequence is TGTGCCAGCAGCTTTGGGGGGCCAGATACGCAGTATTTT.

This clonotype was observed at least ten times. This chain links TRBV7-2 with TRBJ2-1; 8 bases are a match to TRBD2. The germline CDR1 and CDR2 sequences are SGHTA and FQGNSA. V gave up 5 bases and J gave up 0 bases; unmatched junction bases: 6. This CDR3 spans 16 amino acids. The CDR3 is CASSTTSASSYNEQFF. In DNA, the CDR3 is TGTGCCAGCAGCACGACTAGCGCCAGCTCCTACAATGAGCAGTTCTTC.

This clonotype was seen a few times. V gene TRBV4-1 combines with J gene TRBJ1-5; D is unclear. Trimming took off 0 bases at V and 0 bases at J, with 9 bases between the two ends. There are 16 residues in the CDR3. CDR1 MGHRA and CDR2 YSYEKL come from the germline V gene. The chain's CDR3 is CASSQDNGYSNQPQHF. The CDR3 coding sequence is TGCGCCAGCAGCCAAGATAACGGCTATAGCAATCAGCCCCAGCATTTT.

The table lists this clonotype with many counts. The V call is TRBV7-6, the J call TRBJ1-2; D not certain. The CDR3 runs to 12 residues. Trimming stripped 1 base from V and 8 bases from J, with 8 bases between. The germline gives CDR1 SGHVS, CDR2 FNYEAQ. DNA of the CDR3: TGTGCCAGCAGCTTAGTTACCGGGGGCTACACCTTC. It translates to CASSLVTGGYTF. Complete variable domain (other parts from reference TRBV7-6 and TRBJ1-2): GAGVSQSPRYKVTKRGQDVALRCDPISGHVSLYWYRQALGQGPEFLTYFNYEAQQDKSGLPNDRFSAERPEGSISTLTIQRTEQRDSAMYRCASSLVTGGYTFGSGTRLTVV.

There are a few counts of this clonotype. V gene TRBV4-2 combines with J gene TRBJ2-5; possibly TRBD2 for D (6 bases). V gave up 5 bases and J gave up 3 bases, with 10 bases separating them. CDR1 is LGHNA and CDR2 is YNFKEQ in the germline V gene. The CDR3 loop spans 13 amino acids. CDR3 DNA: TGTGCCAGCAGCGGGGGGATAGAAGAGACCCAGTACTTC. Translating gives CASSGGIEETQYF.

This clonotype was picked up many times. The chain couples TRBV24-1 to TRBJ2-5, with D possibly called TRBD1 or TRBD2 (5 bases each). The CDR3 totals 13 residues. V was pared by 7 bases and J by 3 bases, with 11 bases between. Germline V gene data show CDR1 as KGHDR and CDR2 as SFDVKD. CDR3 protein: CATRRGAEETQYF. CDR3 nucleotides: TGTGCCACCAGGAGGGGCGCCGAAGAGACCCAGTACTTC.

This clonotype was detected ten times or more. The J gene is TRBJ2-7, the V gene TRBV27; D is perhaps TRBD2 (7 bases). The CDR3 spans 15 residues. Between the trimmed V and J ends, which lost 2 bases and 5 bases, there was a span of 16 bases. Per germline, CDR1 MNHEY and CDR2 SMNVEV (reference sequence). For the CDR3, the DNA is TGTGCCAGCAGTTTAGGAGGGAGGGGGGGTAACGAGCAGTACTTC. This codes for CASSLGGRGGNEQYF.

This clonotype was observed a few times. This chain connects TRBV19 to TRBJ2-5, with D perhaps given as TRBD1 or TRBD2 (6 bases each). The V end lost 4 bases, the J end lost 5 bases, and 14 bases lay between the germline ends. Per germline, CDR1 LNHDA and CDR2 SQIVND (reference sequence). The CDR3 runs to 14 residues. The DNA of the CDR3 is TGTGCCAGTAGTACTAGACTGGGGGGCGAGACCCAGTACTTC. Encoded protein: CASSTRLGGETQYF.

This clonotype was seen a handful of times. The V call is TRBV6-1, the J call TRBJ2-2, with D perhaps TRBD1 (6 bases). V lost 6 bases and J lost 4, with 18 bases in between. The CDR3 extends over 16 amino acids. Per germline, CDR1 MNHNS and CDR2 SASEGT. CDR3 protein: CASSRRDTQSTGELFF. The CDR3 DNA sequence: TGTGCCAGCAGCCGCCGGGACACCCAATCCACCGGGGAGCTGTTTTTT.

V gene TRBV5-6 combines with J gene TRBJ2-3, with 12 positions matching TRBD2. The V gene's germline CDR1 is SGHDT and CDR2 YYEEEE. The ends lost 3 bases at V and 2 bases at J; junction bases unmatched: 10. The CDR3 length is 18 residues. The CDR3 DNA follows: TGTGCCAGCAGCTCGACCCGGACTAGCGGGACCTCCACAGATACGCAGTATTTT. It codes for CASSSTRTSGTSTDTQYF.

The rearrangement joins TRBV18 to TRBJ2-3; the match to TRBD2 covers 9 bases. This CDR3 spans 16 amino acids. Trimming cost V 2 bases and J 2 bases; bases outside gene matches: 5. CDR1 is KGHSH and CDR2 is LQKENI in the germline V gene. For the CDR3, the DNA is TGTGCCAGCTCACCAAACCTAGCGGGAACCACAGATACGCAGTATTTT. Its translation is CASSPNLAGTTDTQYF.

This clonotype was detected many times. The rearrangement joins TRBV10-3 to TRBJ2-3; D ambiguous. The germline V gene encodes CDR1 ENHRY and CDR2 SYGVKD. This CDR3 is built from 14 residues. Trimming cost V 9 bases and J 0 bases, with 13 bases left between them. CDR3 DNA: TGTGCCATAAGAATAGGAGTCAGCACAGATACGCAGTATTTT. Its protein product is CAIRIGVSTDTQYF.

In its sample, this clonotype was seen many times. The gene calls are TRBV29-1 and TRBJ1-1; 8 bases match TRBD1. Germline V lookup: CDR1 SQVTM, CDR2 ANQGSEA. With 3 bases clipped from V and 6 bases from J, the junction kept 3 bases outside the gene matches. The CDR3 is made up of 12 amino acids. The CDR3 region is CSVEGQAAEAFF. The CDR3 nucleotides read TGCAGCGTTGAGGGACAGGCCGCTGAAGCTTTCTTT.

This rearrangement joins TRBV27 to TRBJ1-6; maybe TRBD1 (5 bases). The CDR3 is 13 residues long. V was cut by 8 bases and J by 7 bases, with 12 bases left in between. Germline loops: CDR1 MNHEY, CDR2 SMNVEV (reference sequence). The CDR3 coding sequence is TGTGCCAGCTCGGGACTGCAAAATTCACCCCTCCACTTT. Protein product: CASSGLQNSPLHF.

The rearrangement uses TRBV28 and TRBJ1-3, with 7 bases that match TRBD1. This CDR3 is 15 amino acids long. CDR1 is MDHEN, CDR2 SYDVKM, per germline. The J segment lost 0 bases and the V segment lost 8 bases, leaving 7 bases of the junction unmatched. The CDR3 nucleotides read TGTGCCAGCGGCCTGACAGGGACCTCTGGAAACACCATATATTTT. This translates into CASGLTGTSGNTIYF.

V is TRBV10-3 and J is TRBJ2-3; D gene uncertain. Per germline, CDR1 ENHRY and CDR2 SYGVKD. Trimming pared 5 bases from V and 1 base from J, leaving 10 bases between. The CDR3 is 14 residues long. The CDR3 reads CAISRASGTDTQYF. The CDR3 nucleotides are TGTGCCATCAGTCGGGCGTCTGGCACAGATACGCAGTATTTT.

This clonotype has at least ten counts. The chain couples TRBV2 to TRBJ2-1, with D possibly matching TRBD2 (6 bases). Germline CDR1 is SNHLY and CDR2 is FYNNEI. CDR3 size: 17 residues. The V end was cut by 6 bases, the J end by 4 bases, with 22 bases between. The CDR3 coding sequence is TGTGCCAGCAGCCCTCGGGACTTTTCTACGACTTACAATGAGCAGTTCTTC. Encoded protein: CASSPRDFSTTYNEQFF.

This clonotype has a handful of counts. For the CDR3, the DNA is TGTGCCAGCAGCCGGGGGGACAGCACAGATACGCAGTATTTT. Protein: CASSRGDSTDTQYF. The V call is TRBV3-1, the J call TRBJ2-3, with TRBD2 as a possible D gene (6 bases). Germline values: CDR1 LGHDT, CDR2 YNNKEL (reference sequence). The CDR3 is 14 amino acids. With 4 bases removed from V and 0 bases from J, the gap between germline ends came to 8 bases.

This chain's CDR3 is CASSPGGTQYF. CDR3 in DNA: TGCGCCAGCAGCCCCGGGGGTACGCAGTATTTT. V gene TRBV10-1 combines with J gene TRBJ2-3; perhaps TRBD2 as D (6 bases). CDR1 and CDR2 from the germline V gene are WNHNN and SYGVQD (reference sequence). This CDR3 region has 11 residues. V lost 6 bases and J 8 bases, leaving 9 bases between the germline ends.

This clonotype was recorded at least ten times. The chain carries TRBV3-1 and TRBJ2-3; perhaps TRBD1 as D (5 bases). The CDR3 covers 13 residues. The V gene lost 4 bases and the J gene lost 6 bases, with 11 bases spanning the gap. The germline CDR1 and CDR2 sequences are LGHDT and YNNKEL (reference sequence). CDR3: CASSPRGWDTQYF. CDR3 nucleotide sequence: TGTGCCAGCAGCCCAAGGGGTTGGGATACGCAGTATTTT.

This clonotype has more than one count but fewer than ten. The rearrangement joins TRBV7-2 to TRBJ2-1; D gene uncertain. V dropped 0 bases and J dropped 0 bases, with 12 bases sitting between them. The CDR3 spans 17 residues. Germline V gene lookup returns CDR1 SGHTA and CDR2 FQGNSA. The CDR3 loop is CASSLAPVRRSYNEQFF. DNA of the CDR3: TGTGCCAGCAGCTTAGCCCCCGTACGTCGCTCCTACAATGAGCAGTTCTTC.

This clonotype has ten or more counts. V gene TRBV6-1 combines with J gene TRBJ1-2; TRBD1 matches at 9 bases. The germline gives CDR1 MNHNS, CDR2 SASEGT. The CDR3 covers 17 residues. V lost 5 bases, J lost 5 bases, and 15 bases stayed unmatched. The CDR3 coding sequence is TGTGCCAGCAGTTCCTCTCTCCGGGGACAGGGCCATTATGGCTACACCTTC. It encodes CASSSSLRGQGHYGYTF.

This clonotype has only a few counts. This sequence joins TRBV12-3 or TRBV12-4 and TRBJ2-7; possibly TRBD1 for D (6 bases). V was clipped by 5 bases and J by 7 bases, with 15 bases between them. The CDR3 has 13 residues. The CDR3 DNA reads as TGTGCCAGCAGTCCTCAGGGGTTCGGGGAGCAGTACTTC. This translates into CASSPQGFGEQYF.

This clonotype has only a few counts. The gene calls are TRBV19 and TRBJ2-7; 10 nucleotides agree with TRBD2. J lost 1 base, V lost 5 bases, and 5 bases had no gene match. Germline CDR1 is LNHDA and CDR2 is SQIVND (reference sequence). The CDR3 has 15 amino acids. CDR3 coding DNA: TGTGCCAGTAGTTGGACTAGCGGTTATTCCTACGAGCAGTACTTC. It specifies CASSWTSGYSYEQYF.

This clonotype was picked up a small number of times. In DNA, the CDR3 is TGTGCCATCAGTGAGGGGCGGGAGTACGAGCAGTACTTC. Translating gives CAISEGREYEQYF. This rearrangement joins TRBV10-3 to TRBJ2-7; 7 bases align to TRBD2. From germline, CDR1 is ENHRY and CDR2 SYGVKD. V shed 2 bases, J shed 4 bases, and the junction held 2 bases outside the gene matches. CDR3 length equals 13 residues.

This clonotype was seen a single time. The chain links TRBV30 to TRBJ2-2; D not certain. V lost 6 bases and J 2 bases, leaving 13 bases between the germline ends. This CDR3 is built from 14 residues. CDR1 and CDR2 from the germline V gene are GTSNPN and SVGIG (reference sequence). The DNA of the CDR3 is TGTGCCTGTGGTCGGACGGCCAACACCGGGGAGCTGTTTTTT. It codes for CACGRTANTGELFF.

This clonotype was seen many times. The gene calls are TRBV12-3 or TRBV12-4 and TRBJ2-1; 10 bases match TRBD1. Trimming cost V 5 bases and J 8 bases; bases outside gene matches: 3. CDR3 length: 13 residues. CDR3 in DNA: TGTGCCAGCAGTCCCGGACAGGGGGATGAGCAGTTCTTC. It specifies CASSPGQGDEQFF.